These 20 T cell receptor beta chains originate from one sample sequenced in a study of early T cells in non-severe SARS-CoV-2 infection. TCRdb processed the 5' RACE reads anew with MiXCR; each CDR3 protein has one entry. This table has tens of thousands of distinct CDR3 sequences, approximately 6.1% appearing once. Input material: whole blood. These receptors were collected from an adult who was a healthcare worker with PCR-confirmed SARS-CoV-2 infection or an uninfected control (not recorded which).

The genes are TRBV29-1 and TRBJ2-1; 11 nucleotides agree with TRBD1. The germline gives CDR1 SQVTM, CDR2 ANQGSEA. The V segment lost 7 bases and the J segment 5 bases; nucleotides outside the gene matches: 10. The CDR3 runs to 15 residues. Here the CDR3 DNA reads TGCAGCGGAGCACTCCGGGACAGGGGGGACAATGAGCAGTTCTTC. This sequence encodes CSGALRDRGDNEQFF.

This clonotype was counted at least ten times. The rearrangement uses TRBV27 and TRBJ2-1; 8 nucleotides match TRBD1. The CDR3 sequence is 15 residues long. V shed 6 bases and J 4 bases; nucleotides not matched to a gene: 8. CDR1 MNHEY and CDR2 SMNVEV come from the germline V gene (reference sequence). The CDR3 DNA reads as TGTGCCAGCAGACCCGGACAGGGCGGTTACAATGAGCAGTTCTTC. Its protein product is CASRPGQGGYNEQFF.

This clonotype came up many times. This chain connects TRBV15 to TRBJ2-7; the D call may be TRBD1 or TRBD2 (5 bases each). With 0 bases removed from V and 3 bases from J, the gap between germline ends came to 12 bases. CDR1 is LNHNV, CDR2 YYDKDF, per germline (reference sequence). CDR3 length equals 15 residues. CDR3 sequence: CATSRDPGPYYEQYF. The CDR3 coding sequence is TGTGCCACCAGCAGAGATCCGGGACCCTACTACGAGCAGTACTTC.

This clonotype was counted many times. This chain joins TRBV28 and TRBJ2-7; D might be TRBD1 (6 bases). The CDR3 spans 14 residues. Trimming stripped 6 bases from V and 6 bases from J, with 18 bases between. The germline CDR1 and CDR2 sequences are MDHEN and SYDVKM. Here the CDR3 DNA reads TGTGCCAGCAGACGGCGACAGGCTTCGGGCGAGCAGTACTTC. Encoded protein: CASRRRQASGEQYF.

This chain connects TRBV12-5 to TRBJ1-1, with D possibly being TRBD1 (6 bases). The CDR3 spans 14 residues. The germline V and J ends were trimmed by 1 base and 3 bases, with 9 bases remaining between them. Germline CDR1 reads LGHNT; CDR2 reads FRNRAP. The CDR3 DNA follows: TGTGCTAGTGGTTTGGGCAGGACAGACACTGAAGCTTTCTTT. Protein sequence: CASGLGRTDTEAFF.

Ten or more counts support this clonotype. Its ends do not fully match the called genes, so a read error is possible. The genes are TRBV29-1 and TRBJ2-1; D gene unclear. This CDR3 is 16 amino acids long. CDR1 is SQVTM and CDR2 is ANQGSEA in the germline V gene. The CDR3 loop reads CSVESQDSSSFNEQFF. For the CDR3, the DNA is TGCAGCGTTGAATCTCAAGACTCCTCGTCCTTCAATGAGCAGTTCTTC.

This clonotype has only a few counts. The chain has TRBV27 and TRBJ2-3; weak D call: TRBD1 (5 bases). Germline V lookup: CDR1 MNHEY, CDR2 SMNVEV (reference sequence). V lost 7 bases and J lost 4, with 21 bases in between. The CDR3 is 16 amino acids. CDR3 DNA sequence: TGTGCCAGCACCCGCGGATCAGGGTCTGGTTCAGATACGCAGTATTTT. This translates into CASTRGSGSGSDTQYF.

This clonotype was observed many times. The chain recombines TRBV28 with TRBJ2-2; TRBD2 aligns across 8 bases. The junction had 14 bases not matched to a gene; V was cut back by 10 bases and J by 7 bases. Germline V gives CDR1 MDHEN, CDR2 SYDVKM. The CDR3 is 15 amino acids. CDR3 region: CATRGGATYSGELFF. The CDR3 bases are TGTGCCACCCGGGGGGGGGCGACGTATAGCGGGGAGCTGTTTTTT.

This clonotype turned up a few times. The chain recombines TRBV7-9 with TRBJ1-4; the match to TRBD1 covers 11 bases. Germline CDR1 and CDR2: SEHNR and FQNEAQ (reference sequence). Trimming cost V 5 bases and J 7 bases; bases outside gene matches: 3. The CDR3 runs 14 residues. The CDR3 spells CASSADRGPEKLFF. The CDR3, as DNA: TGTGCCAGCAGCGCGGACAGGGGGCCTGAAAAACTGTTTTTT.

This clonotype showed up many times. The chain carries TRBV12-3 or TRBV12-4 and TRBJ2-5; TRBD2 matches 7 bases. J was trimmed by 5 bases and V by 4 bases; bases with no gene match: 7. The CDR3 spans 14 residues. CDR3 sequence (DNA): TGTGCCAGCAGTTCGGGGAGGGTGGGGGAGACCCAGTACTTC. Residues: CASSSGRVGETQYF.

This clonotype was observed at least ten times. V usage is TRBV20-1 and J usage is TRBJ1-5, with D possibly TRBD1 on 6 matching bases. Trimming removed 0 bases at V and 6 bases at J, with 15 bases between. CDR1 is DFQATT, CDR2 SNEGSKA, per germline (reference sequence). The CDR3 totals 15 residues. CDR3 DNA sequence: TGCAGTGCTAGAGATGAGGGGGGCGGGAGTCAGCCCCAGCATTTT. Protein sequence: CSARDEGGGSQPQHF.

A remark on this clonotype: This may arise from a read error, as a much more abundant clone is one base away. V is TRBV7-2 and J is TRBJ1-4; 9 bases line up with TRBD1. V lost 7 bases and J lost 7; bases outside the gene matches: 7. Germline CDR1 SGHTA, CDR2 FQGNSA. This CDR3 has 14 amino acids. As DNA, the CDR3 is TGTGCCAGCAACGGGACAGGGTGGAGTGAAAAACTGTTTTTT. It encodes CASNGTGWSEKLFF.

This clonotype has a count of ten or more. CDR3 amino acids: CASSVVASNTGELFF. The CDR3 DNA reads as TGTGCCAGCAGCGTAGTGGCTAGCAACACCGGGGAGCTGTTTTTT. This chain joins TRBV9 and TRBJ2-2; maybe TRBD2 (5 bases). The CDR3 spans 15 residues. Germline loops: CDR1 SGDLS, CDR2 YYNGEE. Trimming shortened V by 0 bases and J by 2 bases, and 8 bases separated the two germline ends.

At least ten counts were recorded for this clonotype. The chain uses TRBV29-1 and TRBJ2-7, with 11 bases aligning to TRBD1. The CDR3 loop spans 13 amino acids. V lost 4 bases, J lost 6 bases, and 5 bases stayed unmatched. From germline, CDR1 is SQVTM and CDR2 ANQGSEA. The CDR3 DNA follows: TGCAGCGTTGCGGACAGGGGGCTTCGCGAGCAGTACTTC. Protein: CSVADRGLREQYF.

This clonotype has only a few counts. The chain carries TRBV18 and TRBJ2-7; D might be TRBD2 (6 bases). V lost 1 base to trimming and J lost 1 base, with 11 bases between them. The germline V gene encodes CDR1 KGHSH and CDR2 LQKENI. The CDR3 totals 15 residues. This CDR3 reads CASSPLPEGSYEQYF. CDR3 bases: TGTGCCAGCTCACCACTACCGGAGGGATCCTACGAGCAGTACTTC.

This chain links TRBV7-9 with TRBJ2-7; 9 bases fit TRBD2. Trimming at V came to 3 bases and at J to 5 bases, leaving 14 bases not matched to a gene. Germline CDR1 SEHNR, CDR2 FQNEAQ (reference sequence). This CDR3 spans 17 amino acids. The CDR3 nucleotides read TGTGCCAGCAGCTTCCCTAGCGGGGTCCCTTTGGCCCACGAGCAGTACTTC. This encodes CASSFPSGVPLAHEQYF.

By frequency in the sample, this clonotype is medium-sized. The chain links TRBV24-1 to TRBJ2-2; 8 bases are shared with TRBD2. The V gene's germline CDR1 is KGHDR and CDR2 SFDVKD. V gave up 4 bases and J gave up 5 bases; unmatched junction bases: 8. The CDR3 runs 16 residues. In DNA form, the CDR3 reads TGTGCCACCAGTGACCGAACGGGAGGGGAAACCGGGGAGCTGTTTTTT. Protein: CATSDRTGGETGELFF.

This clonotype was detected ten times or more. The chain is built from TRBV30 and TRBJ1-5, with D unresolved. The CDR3 runs to 13 residues. V was cut by 3 bases and J by 4 bases, with 10 bases left in between. CDR1 GTSNPN and CDR2 SVGIG come from the germline V gene (reference sequence). The CDR3 reads CAWSDTGNQPQHF. CDR3 in DNA: TGTGCCTGGAGCGATACGGGGAATCAGCCCCAGCATTTT.

Many counts were recorded for this clonotype. The chain is built from TRBV30 and TRBJ1-2; TRBD1 aligns across 8 bases. CDR1 GTSNPN and CDR2 SVGIG come from the germline V gene (reference sequence). This CDR3 has 12 amino acids. The V gene end was trimmed by 3 bases and the J gene end by 8 bases; junction bases not matched to a gene: 5. CDR3 in amino acids: CAWSGTGRGYTF. CDR3 in DNA: TGTGCCTGGAGCGGGACAGGACGAGGCTACACCTTC.

This clonotype was detected ten times or more. The J gene is TRBJ2-1, the V gene TRBV28, with D possibly TRBD2 on 5 matching bases. The germline CDR1 and CDR2 sequences are MDHEN and SYDVKM. The CDR3 totals 12 residues. The V end was cut by 4 bases, the J end by 6 bases, with 7 bases between. CDR3 nucleotides: TGTGCCAGCAGTTCTAGCTTCAATGAGCAGTTCTTC. Its protein is CASSSSFNEQFF.